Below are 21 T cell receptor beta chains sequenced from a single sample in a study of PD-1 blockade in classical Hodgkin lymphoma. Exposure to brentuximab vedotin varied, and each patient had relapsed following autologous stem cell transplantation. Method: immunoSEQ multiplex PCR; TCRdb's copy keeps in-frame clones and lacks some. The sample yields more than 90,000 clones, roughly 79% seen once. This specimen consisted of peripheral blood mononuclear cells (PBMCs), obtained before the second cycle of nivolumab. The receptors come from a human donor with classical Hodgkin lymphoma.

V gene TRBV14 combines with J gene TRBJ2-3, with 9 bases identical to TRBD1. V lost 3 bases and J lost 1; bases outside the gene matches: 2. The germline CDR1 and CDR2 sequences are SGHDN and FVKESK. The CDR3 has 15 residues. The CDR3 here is CASSHRTGGTDTQYF. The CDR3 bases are TGTGCCAGCAGCCACCGGACAGGGGGCACAGATACGCAGTATTTT. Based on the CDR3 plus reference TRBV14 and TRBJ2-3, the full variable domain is EAGVTQFPSHSVIEKGQTVTLRCDPISGHDNLYWYRRVMGKEIKFLLHFVKESKQDESGMPNNRFLAERTGGTYSTLKVQPAELEDSGVYFCASSHRTGGTDTQYFGPGTRLTVL.

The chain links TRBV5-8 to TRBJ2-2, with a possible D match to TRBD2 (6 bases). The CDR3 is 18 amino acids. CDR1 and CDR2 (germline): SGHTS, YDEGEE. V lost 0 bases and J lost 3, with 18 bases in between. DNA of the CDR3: TGTGCCAGCAGCTTGGCCCCGAACGGGGAGGCCCACACCGGGGAGCTGTTTTTT. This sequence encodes CASSLAPNGEAHTGELFF.

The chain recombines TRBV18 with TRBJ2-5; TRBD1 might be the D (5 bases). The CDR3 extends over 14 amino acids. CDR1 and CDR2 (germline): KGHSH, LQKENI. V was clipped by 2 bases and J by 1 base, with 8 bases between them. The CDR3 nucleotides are TGTGCCAGCTCACCAGACAGAGTCCAAGAGACCCAGTACTTC. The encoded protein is CASSPDRVQETQYF.

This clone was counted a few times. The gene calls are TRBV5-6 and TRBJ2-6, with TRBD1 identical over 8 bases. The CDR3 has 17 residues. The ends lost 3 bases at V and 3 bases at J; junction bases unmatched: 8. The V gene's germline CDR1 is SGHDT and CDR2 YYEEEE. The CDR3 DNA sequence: TGTGCCAGCAGCTCCCTGGACAGGGATAGTGGGGCCAACGTCCTGACTTTC. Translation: CASSSLDRDSGANVLTF.

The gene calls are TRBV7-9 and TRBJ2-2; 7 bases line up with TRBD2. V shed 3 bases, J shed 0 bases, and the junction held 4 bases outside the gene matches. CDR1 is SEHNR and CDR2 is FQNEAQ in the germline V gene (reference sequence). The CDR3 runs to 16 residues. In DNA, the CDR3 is TGTGCCAGCAGCTTTTTACTAGCGACGAACACCGGGGAGCTGTTTTTT. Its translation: CASSFLLATNTGELFF.

CDR3 region: CASSAGANEQFF. DNA for the CDR3: TGTGCCAGCAGCGCGGGGGCCAATGAGCAGTTCTTC. The chain recombines TRBV7-2 with TRBJ2-1, with a tentative D call TRBD2 (7 bases). The CDR3 loop spans 12 amino acids. CDR1 and CDR2 (germline): SGHTA, FQGNSA. The V and J ends lost 5 bases and 6 bases respectively, with 8 bases between them.

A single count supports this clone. The CDR3 nucleotides are TGTGCCAGCAGCCCTAGGGCGGGGAACACTGAAGCTTTCTTT. It is translated as CASSPRAGNTEAFF. The V and J genes are TRBV9 and TRBJ1-1; D not certain. Germline-derived CDR1 and CDR2 are SGDLS and YYNGEE. V dropped 4 bases and J dropped 1 base, with 11 bases sitting between them. CDR3 size: 14 residues.

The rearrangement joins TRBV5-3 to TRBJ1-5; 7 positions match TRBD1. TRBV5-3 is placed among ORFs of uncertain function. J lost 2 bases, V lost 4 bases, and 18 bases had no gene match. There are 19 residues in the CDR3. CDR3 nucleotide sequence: TGTGCCAGAAGCCTCCCCCGGGACAGTATGGCAGGAGGCAATCAGCCCCAGCATTTT. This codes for CARSLPRDSMAGGNQPQHF.

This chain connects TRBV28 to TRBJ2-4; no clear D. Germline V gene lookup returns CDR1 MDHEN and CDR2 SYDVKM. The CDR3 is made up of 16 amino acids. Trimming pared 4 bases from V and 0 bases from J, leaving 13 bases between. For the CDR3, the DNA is TGTGCCAGCAGTTCCCTGGGAATTCTAGCCAAAAACATTCAGTACTTC. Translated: CASSSLGILAKNIQYF.

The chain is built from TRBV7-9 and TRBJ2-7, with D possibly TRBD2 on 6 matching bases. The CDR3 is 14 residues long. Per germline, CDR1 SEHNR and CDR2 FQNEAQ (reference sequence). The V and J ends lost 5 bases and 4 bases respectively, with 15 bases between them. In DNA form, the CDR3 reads TGTGCCAGCAGCCCAGGCGGGACTCGATACGAGCAGTACTTC. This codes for CASSPGGTRYEQYF.

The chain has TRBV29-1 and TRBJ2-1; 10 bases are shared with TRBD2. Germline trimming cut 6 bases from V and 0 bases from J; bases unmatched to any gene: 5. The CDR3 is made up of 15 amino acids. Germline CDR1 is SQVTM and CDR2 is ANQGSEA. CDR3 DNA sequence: TGCAGCGTAGACAGACTAGCGGGCTCCTACAATGAGCAGTTCTTC. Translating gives CSVDRLAGSYNEQFF.

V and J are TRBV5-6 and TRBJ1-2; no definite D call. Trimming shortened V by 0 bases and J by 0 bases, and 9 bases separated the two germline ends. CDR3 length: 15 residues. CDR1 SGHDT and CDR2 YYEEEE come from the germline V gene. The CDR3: CASSLVNRANYGYTF. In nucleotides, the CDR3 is TGTGCCAGCAGCTTGGTGAACAGAGCTAACTATGGCTACACCTTC.

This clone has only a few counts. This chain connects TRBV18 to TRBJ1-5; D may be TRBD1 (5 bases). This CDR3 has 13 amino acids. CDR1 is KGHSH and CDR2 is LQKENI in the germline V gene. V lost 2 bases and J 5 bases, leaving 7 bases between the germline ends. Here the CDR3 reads CASSPTGDQPQHF. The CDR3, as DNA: TGTGCCAGCTCACCAACGGGGGATCAGCCCCAGCATTTT. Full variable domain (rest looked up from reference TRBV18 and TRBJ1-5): NAGVMQNPRHLVRRRGQEARLRCSPMKGHSHVYWYRQLPEEGLKFMVYLQKENIIDESGMPKERFSAEFPKEGPSILRIQQVVRGDSAAYFCASSPTGDQPQHFGDGTRLSIL.

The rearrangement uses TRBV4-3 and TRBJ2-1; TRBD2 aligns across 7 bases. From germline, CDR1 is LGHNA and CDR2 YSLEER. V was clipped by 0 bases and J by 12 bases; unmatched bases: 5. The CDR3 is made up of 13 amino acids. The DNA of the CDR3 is TGCGCCAGCAGCCAAGATTGGGGGGGTAGGCAGTTCTTC. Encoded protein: CASSQDWGGRQFF.

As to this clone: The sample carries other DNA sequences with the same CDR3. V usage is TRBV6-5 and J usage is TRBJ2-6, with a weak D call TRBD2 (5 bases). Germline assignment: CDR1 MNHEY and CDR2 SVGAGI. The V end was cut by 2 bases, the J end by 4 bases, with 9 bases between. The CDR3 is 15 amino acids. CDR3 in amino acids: CASSYEGRGANVLTF. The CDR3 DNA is TGTGCCAGCAGTTACGAGGGAAGGGGGGCCAACGTCCTGACTTTC.

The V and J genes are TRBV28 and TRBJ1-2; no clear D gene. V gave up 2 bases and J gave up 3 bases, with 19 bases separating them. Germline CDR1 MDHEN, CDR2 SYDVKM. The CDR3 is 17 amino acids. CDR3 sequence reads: CASSLDFTGTLDYGYTF. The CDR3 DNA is TGTGCCAGCAGTTTAGACTTTACCGGAACCCTGGACTATGGCTACACCTTC.

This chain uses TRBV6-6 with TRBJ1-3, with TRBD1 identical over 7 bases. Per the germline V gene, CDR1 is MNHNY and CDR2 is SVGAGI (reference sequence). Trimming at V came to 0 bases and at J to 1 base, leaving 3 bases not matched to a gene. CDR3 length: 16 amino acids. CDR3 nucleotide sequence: TGTGCCAGCAGTTACTCAGGGGGCATGTCTGGAAACACCATATATTTT. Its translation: CASSYSGGMSGNTIYF.

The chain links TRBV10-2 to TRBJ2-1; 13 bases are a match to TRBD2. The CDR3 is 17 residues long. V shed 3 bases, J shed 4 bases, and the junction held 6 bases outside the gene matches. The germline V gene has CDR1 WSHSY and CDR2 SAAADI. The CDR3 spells CASSDSGLAGTYNEQFF. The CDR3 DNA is TGCGCCAGCAGTGACTCGGGACTAGCGGGAACGTACAATGAGCAGTTCTTC.

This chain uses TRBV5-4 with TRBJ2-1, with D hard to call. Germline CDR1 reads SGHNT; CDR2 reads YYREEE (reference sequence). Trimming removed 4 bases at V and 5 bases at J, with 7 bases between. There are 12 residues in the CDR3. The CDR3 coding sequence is TGTGCCAGCAGCCACACTAACAATGAGCAGTTCTTC. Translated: CASSHTNNEQFF.

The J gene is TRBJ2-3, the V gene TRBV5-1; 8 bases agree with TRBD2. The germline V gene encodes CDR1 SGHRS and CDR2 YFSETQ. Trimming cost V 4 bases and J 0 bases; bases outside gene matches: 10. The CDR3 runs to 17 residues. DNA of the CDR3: TGCGCCAGCAGCCCCTGGGGTAGCGGGACTAGCACAGATACGCAGTATTTT. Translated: CASSPWGSGTSTDTQYF.

CDR3 bases: TGTGCCAGCAGCTCAACAGGGCTCTCTGGAAACACCATATATTTT. It codes for CASSSTGLSGNTIYF. The rearrangement links TRBV11-2 to TRBJ1-3; maybe TRBD1 (6 bases). Looked up from germline, CDR1 is SGHAT and CDR2 is FQNNGV. V lost 4 bases, J lost 0 bases, and 10 bases lay in between. The CDR3 runs to 15 residues.